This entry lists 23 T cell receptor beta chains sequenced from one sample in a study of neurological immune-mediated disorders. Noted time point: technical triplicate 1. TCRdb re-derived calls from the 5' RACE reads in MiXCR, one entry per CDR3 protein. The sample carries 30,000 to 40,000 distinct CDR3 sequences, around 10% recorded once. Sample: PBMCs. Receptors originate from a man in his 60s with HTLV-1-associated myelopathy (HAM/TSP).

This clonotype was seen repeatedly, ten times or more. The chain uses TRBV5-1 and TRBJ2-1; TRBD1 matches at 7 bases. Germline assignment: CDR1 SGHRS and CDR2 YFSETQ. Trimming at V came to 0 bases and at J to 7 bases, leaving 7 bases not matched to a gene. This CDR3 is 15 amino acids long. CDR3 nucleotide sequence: TGCGCCAGCAGCTTGGAACAGGGGATGGGTAATGAGCAGTTCTTC. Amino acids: CASSLEQGMGNEQFF.

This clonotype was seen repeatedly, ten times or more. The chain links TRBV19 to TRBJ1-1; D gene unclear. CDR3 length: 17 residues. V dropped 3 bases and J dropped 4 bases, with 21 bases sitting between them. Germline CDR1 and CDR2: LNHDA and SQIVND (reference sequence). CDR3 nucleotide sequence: TGTGCCAGTAGTATTTTTTCCGTCCTCCAGCCCAGCACTGAAGCTTTCTTT. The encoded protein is CASSIFSVLQPSTEAFF.

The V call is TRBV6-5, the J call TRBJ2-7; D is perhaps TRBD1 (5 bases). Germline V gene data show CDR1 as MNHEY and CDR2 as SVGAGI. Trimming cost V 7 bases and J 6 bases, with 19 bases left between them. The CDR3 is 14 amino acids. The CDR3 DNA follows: TGTGCCAGCACCACGGGTCCAGGGATACGCGAGCAGTACTTC. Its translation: CASTTGPGIREQYF.

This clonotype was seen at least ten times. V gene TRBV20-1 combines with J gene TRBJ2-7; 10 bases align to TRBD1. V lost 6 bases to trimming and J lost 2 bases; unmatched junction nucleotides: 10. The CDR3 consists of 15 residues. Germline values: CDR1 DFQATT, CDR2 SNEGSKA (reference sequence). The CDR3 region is CSAALADRGTYEQYF. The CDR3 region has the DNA TGCAGTGCCGCACTAGCGGACAGGGGGACCTACGAGCAGTACTTC.

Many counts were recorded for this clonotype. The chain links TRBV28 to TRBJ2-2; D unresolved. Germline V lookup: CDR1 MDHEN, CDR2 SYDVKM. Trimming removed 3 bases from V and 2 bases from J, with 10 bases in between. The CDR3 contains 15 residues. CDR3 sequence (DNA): TGTGCCAGCAGTTTGGGCTATTTCAACACCGGGGAGCTGTTTTTT. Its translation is CASSLGYFNTGELFF.

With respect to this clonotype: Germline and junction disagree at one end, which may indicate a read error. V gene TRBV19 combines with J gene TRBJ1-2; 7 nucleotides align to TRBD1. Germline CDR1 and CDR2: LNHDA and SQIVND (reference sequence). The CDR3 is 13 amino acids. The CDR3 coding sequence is TGTGCCAGTATGGTACAGGGGCGAAATGGCCACACCTTC. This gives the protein CASMVQGRNGHTF.

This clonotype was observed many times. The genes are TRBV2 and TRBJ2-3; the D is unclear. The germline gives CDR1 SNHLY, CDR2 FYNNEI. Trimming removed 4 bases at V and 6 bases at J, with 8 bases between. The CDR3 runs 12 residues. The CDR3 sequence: CASSGLADTQYF. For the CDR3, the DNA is TGTGCCAGCAGTGGTCTGGCGGATACGCAGTATTTT.

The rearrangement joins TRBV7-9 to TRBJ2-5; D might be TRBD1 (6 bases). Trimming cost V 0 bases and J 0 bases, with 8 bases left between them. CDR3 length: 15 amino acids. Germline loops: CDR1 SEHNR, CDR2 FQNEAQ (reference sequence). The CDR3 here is CASSLAGGHQETQYF. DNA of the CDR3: TGTGCCAGCAGCTTAGCAGGGGGTCACCAAGAGACCCAGTACTTC.

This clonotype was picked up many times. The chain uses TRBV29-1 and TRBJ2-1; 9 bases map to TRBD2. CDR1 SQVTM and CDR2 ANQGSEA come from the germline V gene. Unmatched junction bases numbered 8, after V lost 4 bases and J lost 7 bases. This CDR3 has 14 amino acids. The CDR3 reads CSVGRAGGRNEQFF. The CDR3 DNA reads TGCAGCGTTGGACGAGCGGGAGGCCGAAATGAGCAGTTCTTC.

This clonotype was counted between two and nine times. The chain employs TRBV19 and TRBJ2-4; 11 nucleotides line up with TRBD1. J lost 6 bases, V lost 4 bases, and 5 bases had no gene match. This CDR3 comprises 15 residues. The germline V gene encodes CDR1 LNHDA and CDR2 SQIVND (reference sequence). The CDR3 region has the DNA TGTGCCAGTAGTAAGCTCGGGACAGGGGGAAACATTCAGTACTTC. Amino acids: CASSKLGTGGNIQYF.

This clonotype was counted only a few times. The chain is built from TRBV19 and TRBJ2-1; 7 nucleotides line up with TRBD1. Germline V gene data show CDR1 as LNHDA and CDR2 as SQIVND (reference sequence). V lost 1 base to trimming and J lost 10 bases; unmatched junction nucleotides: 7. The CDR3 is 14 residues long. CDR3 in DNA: TGTGCCAGTAGTATAGGTCAGGGGGTCTCCGAGCAGTTCTTC. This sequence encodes CASSIGQGVSEQFF.

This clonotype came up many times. In DNA, the CDR3 is TGCGCCAGCAGCTTGGGACTAGCGGGAGGGCTTACAGATACGCAGTATTTT. Translation gives CASSLGLAGGLTDTQYF. The rearrangement links TRBV5-1 to TRBJ2-3, with 14 positions matching TRBD2. CDR1 is SGHRS and CDR2 is YFSETQ in the germline V gene. The CDR3 runs to 17 residues. After removal of 0 bases from V and 3 bases from J, the junction contained 3 bases not matched to a gene.

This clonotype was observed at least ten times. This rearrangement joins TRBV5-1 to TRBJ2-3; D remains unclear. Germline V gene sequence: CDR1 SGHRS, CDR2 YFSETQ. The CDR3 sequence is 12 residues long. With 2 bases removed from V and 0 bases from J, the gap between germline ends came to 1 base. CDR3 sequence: CASSFSTDTQYF. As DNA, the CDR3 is TGCGCCAGCAGCTTTAGCACAGATACGCAGTATTTT.

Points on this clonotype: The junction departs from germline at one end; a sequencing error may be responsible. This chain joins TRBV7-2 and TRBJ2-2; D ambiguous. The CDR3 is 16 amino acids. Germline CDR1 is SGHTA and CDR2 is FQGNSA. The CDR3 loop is CANSLTAGSITGELFF. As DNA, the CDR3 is TGTGCCAACAGCTTAACTGCAGGTTCGATAACCGGGGAGCTGTTTTTT. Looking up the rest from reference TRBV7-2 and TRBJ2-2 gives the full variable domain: GAGVSQSPSNKVTEKGKDVELRCDPISGHTALYWYRQSLGQGLEFLIYFQGNSAPDKSGLPSDRFSAERTGGSVSTLTIQRTQQEDSAVYLCANSLTAGSITGELFFGEGSRLTVL.

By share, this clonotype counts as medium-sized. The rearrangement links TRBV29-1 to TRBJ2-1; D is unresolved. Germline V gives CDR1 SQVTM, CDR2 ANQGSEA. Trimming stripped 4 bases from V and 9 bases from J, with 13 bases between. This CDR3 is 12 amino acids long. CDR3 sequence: CSVGEDVSEQFF. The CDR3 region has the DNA TGCAGCGTTGGAGAGGATGTCAGTGAGCAGTTCTTC.

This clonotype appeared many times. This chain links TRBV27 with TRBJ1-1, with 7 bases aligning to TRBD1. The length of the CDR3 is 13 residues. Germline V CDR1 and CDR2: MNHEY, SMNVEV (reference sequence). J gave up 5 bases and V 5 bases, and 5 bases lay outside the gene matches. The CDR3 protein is CASSQQGLTEAFF. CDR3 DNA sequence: TGTGCCAGCAGTCAACAGGGGTTGACTGAAGCTTTCTTT.

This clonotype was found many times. Here the CDR3 reads CASRRDLYEQYF. CDR3 coding DNA: TGCGCCAGCAGGAGGGACCTCTACGAGCAGTACTTC. This rearrangement joins TRBV5-1 to TRBJ2-7; tentatively, D is TRBD1 or TRBD2 (5 bases each). Germline-derived CDR1 and CDR2 are SGHRS and YFSETQ. This CDR3 has 12 residues. The V gene lost 5 bases and the J gene lost 3 bases, with 9 bases spanning the gap. The whole variable domain, filled in from reference TRBV5-1 and TRBJ2-7, reads KAGVTQTPRYLIKTRGQQVTLSCSPISGHRSVSWYQQTPGQGLQFLFEYFSETQRNKGNFPGRFSGRQFSNSRSEMNVSTLELGDSALYLCASRRDLYEQYFGPGTRLTVT.

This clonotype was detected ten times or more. The CDR3 nucleotides read TGTGCCAGCAACCTCCGACAGGGGGACACTGAAGCTTTCTTT. This encodes CASNLRQGDTEAFF. The chain carries TRBV6-6 and TRBJ1-1, with TRBD1 matching over 9 bases. V trimming: 7 bases; J trimming: 3 bases; junction bases outside the gene matches: 6. CDR3 length equals 14 residues. From germline, CDR1 is MNHNY and CDR2 SVGAGI (reference sequence).

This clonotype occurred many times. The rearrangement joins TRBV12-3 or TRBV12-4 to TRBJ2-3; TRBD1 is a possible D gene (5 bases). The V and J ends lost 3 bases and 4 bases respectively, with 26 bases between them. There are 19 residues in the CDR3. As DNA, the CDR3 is TGTGCCAGCAGTTTGATCTTGAGCGTCCCCGTGGGGCCAGCAGATACGCAGTATTTT. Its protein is CASSLILSVPVGPADTQYF.

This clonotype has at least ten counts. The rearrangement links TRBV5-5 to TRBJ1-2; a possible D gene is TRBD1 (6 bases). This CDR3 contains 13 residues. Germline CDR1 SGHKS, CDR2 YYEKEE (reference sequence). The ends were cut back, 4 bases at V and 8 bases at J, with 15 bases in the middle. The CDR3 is CASSPGGGLGYTF. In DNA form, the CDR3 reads TGTGCCAGCAGCCCGGGGGGGGGGCTCGGCTACACCTTC.

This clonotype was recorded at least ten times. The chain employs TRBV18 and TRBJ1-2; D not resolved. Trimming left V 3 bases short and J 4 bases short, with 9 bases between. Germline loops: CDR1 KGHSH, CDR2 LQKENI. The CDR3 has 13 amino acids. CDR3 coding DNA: TGTGCCAGCTCACCGGCAGAGCCCTATGGCTACACCTTC. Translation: CASSPAEPYGYTF.

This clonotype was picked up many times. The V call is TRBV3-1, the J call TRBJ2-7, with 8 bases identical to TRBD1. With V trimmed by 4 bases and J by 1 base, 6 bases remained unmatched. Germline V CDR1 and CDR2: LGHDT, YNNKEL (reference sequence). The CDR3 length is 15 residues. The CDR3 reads CASSRQGTGSYEQYF. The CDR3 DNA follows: TGTGCCAGCAGCCGACAAGGGACAGGTTCCTACGAGCAGTACTTC.

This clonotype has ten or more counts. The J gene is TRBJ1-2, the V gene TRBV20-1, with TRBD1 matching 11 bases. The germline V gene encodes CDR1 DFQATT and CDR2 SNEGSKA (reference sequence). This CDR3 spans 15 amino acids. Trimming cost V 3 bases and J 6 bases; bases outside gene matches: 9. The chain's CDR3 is CSASPGTGGSNGYTF. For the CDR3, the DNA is TGCAGTGCTAGTCCCGGGACAGGGGGGAGTAATGGCTACACCTTC.